This TCR beta chain was found in a study of T cell responses to AZD1222 COVID-19 vaccine. Study background: Second doses were pooled across both intervals (about 4 or about 12 weeks). Study-wide findings and caveats: Two doses of AZD1222 preceded a rise in Spike-specific TCR breadth and depth. In the spike-specific TCR repertoire, nearly half reportedly target unmutated variant regions. The number of AZD1222 recipients seropositive at baseline was only six.

About this clone itself: Its antigen is still unknown.

CDR3 length: 16 residues. The table came from immunoSEQ multiplex PCR; TCRdb's copy has only in-frame clones and leaves some out. The table records 140,000 to 150,000 clones, 93% of them present only once. The clonotype was recovered from an adult in good health. The V gene is TRBV21-1, the J gene TRBJ1-6; the tabulated D call, TRBD1, remains unverified against the DNA. TRBV21-1 is designated a pseudogene. The sequences come from peripheral blood, collected on day 0 of AZD1222 vaccination. The CDR3 reads CASSSYRSSYNSPLHF. The CDR3 DNA reads TGTGCCAGCAGCAGTTACAGGAGCTCCTATAATTCACCCCTCCACTTT.